The rows below give T cell receptor beta chains drawn from one sample of a study of CD8+ T cells in alopecia areata. The table came from immunoSEQ multiplex PCR; TCRdb's copy has only in-frame clones and leaves some out. The sample has about 190,000 clones, roughly 50% seen once; the top ten hold roughly 13%. The material sequenced was CD8+ T cells sorted from blood, taken at week 24, from a patient treated with tofacitinib. The receptors here all came from a human donor with alopecia areata. Each CDR3 is given with its conserved first and last residue. Each record gives: V gene, clone size, J gene, D gene, CDR3 protein, CDR3 DNA. A D gene is named only where the DNA matches it firmly. Expanded clones are given a class, and other clones once, few, many or no size at all.

V gene: TRBV14; clone size: once; J gene: TRBJ1-2; D gene: NA; CDR3 protein: CASSQEGLDYGYTF; CDR3 DNA: TGTGCCAGCAGCCAAGAAGGGCTGGACTATGGCTACACCTTC
V gene: TRBV30; clone size: NA; J gene: TRBJ1-1; D gene: NA; CDR3 protein: CAWRGLRGRPEAFF; CDR3 DNA: TGTGCCTGGAGAGGACTCAGGGGCAGGCCTGAAGCTTTCTTT
V gene: TRBV27; clone size: NA; J gene: TRBJ2-3; D gene: TRBD1; CDR3 protein: CASNKGAGGTDTQYF; CDR3 DNA: TGTGCCAGCAATAAGGGGGCAGGGGGCACAGATACGCAGTATTTT
V gene: TRBV29-1; clone size: NA; J gene: TRBJ2-2; D gene: TRBD2; CDR3 protein: CSVKLAGWNTGELFF; CDR3 DNA: TGCAGCGTGAAACTAGCGGGGTGGAACACCGGGGAGCTGTTTTTT
V gene: TRBV2; clone size: NA; J gene: TRBJ1-5; D gene: NA; CDR3 protein: CASSEMSGNQPQHF; CDR3 DNA: TGTGCCAGCAGTGAAATGTCAGGCAATCAGCCCCAGCATTTT
V gene: TRBV30; clone size: NA; J gene: TRBJ2-5; D gene: NA; CDR3 protein: CAWSVYWSGETQYF; CDR3 DNA: TGTGCCTGGAGTGTATATTGGTCCGGAGAGACCCAGTACTTC
V gene: TRBV30; clone size: once; J gene: TRBJ1-1; D gene: NA; CDR3 protein: CAWSVGGGPGTEAFF; CDR3 DNA: TGTGCCTGGAGTGTTGGAGGGGGACCCGGGACTGAAGCTTTCTTT
V gene: TRBV4-1; clone size: NA; J gene: TRBJ1-1; D gene: TRBD1; CDR3 protein: CASSRDRGSTEAFF; CDR3 DNA: TGCGCCAGCAGCCGAGACAGGGGGAGCACTGAAGCTTTCTTT
V gene: TRBV5-1; clone size: NA; J gene: TRBJ2-3; D gene: NA; CDR3 protein: CASSKQRLRGTDTQYF; CDR3 DNA: TGCGCCAGCAGCAAACAGCGGCTCCGGGGCACAGATACGCAGTATTTT
V gene: TRBV6-5; clone size: NA; J gene: TRBJ2-7; D gene: NA; CDR3 protein: CASSSAPSMNEQYF; CDR3 DNA: TGTGCCAGCAGCTCCGCCCCATCGATGAACGAGCAGTACTTC
V gene: TRBV29-1; clone size: NA; J gene: TRBJ2-7; D gene: TRBD1; CDR3 protein: CSVAGTGVSYEQYF; CDR3 DNA: TGCAGCGTAGCCGGGACAGGAGTTTCCTACGAGCAGTACTTC
V gene: TRBV5-1; clone size: NA; J gene: TRBJ1-3; D gene: TRBD1; CDR3 protein: CASSPALGGFGNTIYF; CDR3 DNA: TGCGCCAGCAGCCCCGCTCTAGGGGGCTTTGGAAACACCATATATTTT
V gene: TRBV30; clone size: NA; J gene: TRBJ2-1; D gene: NA; CDR3 protein: CAWSPLTYNEQFF; CDR3 DNA: TGTGCCTGGAGTCCCCTCACATACAATGAGCAGTTCTTC